In this sample, the clone carrying this TCR beta chain turned up many times. What it recognizes is unknown. This sample stems from a study of breast tumors, draining lymph nodes, adjacent tissues. TCRdb redid the calling of the multiplex PCR reads with MiXCR, one entry per CDR3 protein. The data show some 53,000 distinct CDR3 sequences, roughly 40% seen once. V lost 0 bases and J 2 bases, leaving 11 bases between the germline ends. Germline values: CDR1 LNHNV, CDR2 YYDKDF (reference sequence). CDR3 size: 16 residues. General study results and limits: Tumors had less TCR diversity than lymph nodes, more than nontumor tissue. Data fit most tumor T cells coming from lymph node, expanding in tumor. Luminal-like breast cancer showed significantly higher tumor–nontumor repertoire similarity than basal-like.

V gene TRBV15 combines with J gene TRBJ1-5; a weak D match, TRBD1 (5 bases). Sequenced input: breast tumor tissue. The sequence came from a female donor with breast cancer. Some clones in this sample may be carry-over from other donors' samples. As DNA, the CDR3 is TGTGCCACCAGCAGAGAGGACCCCAGGGGCAATCAGCCCCAGCATTTT. Amino acid sequence: CATSREDPRGNQPQHF.